The T cell receptor (beta chain) under discussion was sequenced for a study of cytotoxic CD8 clonotypes in ibrutinib-treated CLL. Study-wide context: In all, about a dozen patients were relapsed/refractory, approximately 16 were treatment-naive and 17 to 18 were IGHV unmutated. After median roughly 68 months, around 14 stayed in remission, about twelve progressed; responses about 25 partial, 2 complete.

Depth targeted 1 in 200,000 to 1 in 1 million T cells, averaging roughly 9.3x coverage per clonotype. Repertoires were generated with immunoSEQ multiplex PCR, while TCRdb's copy carries only in-frame clones and drops some. The sample holds about 160,000 clones, 70% to 90% seen once. Trimming cost V 6 bases and J 0 bases; bases outside gene matches: 8. This CDR3 comprises 16 residues. Germline CDR1 is ENHRY and CDR2 is SYGVKD. The origin of this receptor is a human donor with chronic lymphocytic leukemia. Sequenced material: PBMCs, taken at disease progression, from a patient treated with ibrutinib. The chain employs TRBV10-3 and TRBJ1-3; 7 bases match TRBD1. The CDR3 DNA is TGTGCCATCAGCTGGGACAGACCTAACTCTGGAAACACCATATATTTT. Its protein product is CAISWDRPNSGNTIYF.